Sequencing of this T cell receptor (beta chain) was carried out in a study of T cells expressing NK-cell markers. Study-level background: According to the study, TCR beta repertoires originated from sorted CD3+CD56+NKG2C+, CD3+CD56+NKG2C- and CD3+CD56-NKG2C+ T cells.

This CDR3 region has 13 residues. Germline CDR1 reads KGHSH; CDR2 reads LQKENI. Study observations and caveats: HCMV specificity of the expanded NKG2C+ T cell clones was not established.

Concerning this clonotype: What it recognizes is unknown.

Following a re-call of the 5' RACE reads, TCRdb has one entry per CDR3 protein and lacks DNA. Recorded for this sample: about 160,000 distinct CDR3 sequences. This clonotype was obtained from a man aged 18-69 years in good health. The sequenced sample consisted of blood T cells: a sorted CD56 or NKG2C T cell subset, CD4+ or CD8+ T cells, or bulk PBMC T cells (not recorded which). The chain joins TRBV18 to TRBJ2-1; TCRdb lists TRBD1, though no DNA is available to test this call. This CDR3 reads CASSPGGLNEQFF.